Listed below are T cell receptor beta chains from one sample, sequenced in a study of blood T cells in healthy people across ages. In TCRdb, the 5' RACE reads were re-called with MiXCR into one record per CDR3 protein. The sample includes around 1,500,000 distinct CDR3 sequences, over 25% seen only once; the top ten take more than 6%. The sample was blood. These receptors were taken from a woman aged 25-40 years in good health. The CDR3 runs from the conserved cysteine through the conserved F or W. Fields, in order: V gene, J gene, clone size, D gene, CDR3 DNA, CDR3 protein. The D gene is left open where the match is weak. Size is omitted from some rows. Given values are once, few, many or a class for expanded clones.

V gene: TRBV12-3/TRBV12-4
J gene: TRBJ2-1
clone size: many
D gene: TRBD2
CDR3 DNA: TGTGCCAGCAGATCTAGCGGGGGAGGGGCCTACAATGAGCAGTTCTTC
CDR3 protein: CASRSSGGGAYNEQFF

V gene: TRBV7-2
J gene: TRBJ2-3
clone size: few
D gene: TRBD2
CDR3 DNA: TGTGCCAGCAGCACCCGTAGCGGGGGGGCATCAGATACGCAGTATTTT
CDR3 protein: CASSTRSGGASDTQYF

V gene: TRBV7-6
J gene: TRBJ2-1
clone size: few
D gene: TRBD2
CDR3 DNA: TGTGCCAGCAGACCAGGGTTGGGTAGCGGGGTCTACAATGAGCAGTTCTTC
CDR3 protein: CASRPGLGSGVYNEQFF

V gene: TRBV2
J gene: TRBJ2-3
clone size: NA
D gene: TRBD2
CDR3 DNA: TGTGCCAGCAGGGAACTAGCGGGGGGCCGGGATACGCAGTATTTT
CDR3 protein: CASRELAGGRDTQYF

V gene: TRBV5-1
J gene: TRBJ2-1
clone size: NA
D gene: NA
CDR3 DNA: TGCGCCAGCAGCTTGACCAACCCGGGGGACAATGAGCAGTTCTTC
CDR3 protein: CASSLTNPGDNEQFF

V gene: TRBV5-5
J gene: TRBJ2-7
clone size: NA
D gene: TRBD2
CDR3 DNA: TGTGCCAGCAGCCAGGATAACGGGGGGGCCGTCGAGCAGTACTTC
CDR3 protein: CASSQDNGGAVEQYF

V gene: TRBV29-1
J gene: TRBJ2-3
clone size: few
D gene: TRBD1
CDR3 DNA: TGCAGCGTTGAAACAGGACAGGGAGCTGATACGCAGTATTTT
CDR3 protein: CSVETGQGADTQYF

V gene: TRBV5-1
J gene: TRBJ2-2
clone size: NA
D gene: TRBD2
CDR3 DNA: TGCGCCAGCAGCTCCCTAGCGGGCACGAACACCGGGGAGCCGTTTTTT
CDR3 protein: CASSSLAGTNTGEPFF

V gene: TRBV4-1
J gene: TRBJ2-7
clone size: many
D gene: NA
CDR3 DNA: TGCGCCAGCAGCCAAGAAGGGGGTCTCGGAACGGTCTACGAGCAGTACTTC
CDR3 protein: CASSQEGGLGTVYEQYF

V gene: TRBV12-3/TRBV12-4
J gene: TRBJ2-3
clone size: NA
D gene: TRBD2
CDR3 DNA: TGTGCCAGCAGTTTTCGCGGGAGGGCCGGCACAGATACGCAGTATTTT
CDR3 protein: CASSFRGRAGTDTQYF

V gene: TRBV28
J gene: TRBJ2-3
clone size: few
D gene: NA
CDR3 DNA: TGTGCCAGCAGTTTGGGGATAGCCCAAAGCACAGATACGCAGTATTTT
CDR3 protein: CASSLGIAQSTDTQYF

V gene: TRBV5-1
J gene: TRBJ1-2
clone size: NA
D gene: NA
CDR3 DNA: TGCGCCAGCAGCTTGGATATCAGTCATGGCTACACCTTC
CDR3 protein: CASSLDISHGYTF

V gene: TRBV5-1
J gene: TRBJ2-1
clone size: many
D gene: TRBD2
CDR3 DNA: TGCGCCAGCAGCTTTCTAGCGGGAGGTAGGAATGAGCAGTTCTTC
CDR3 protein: CASSFLAGGRNEQFF

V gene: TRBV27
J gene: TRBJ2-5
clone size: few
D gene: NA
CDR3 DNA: TGTGCCAGCAGTTTAGGGGGGGCGAACCAAGAGACCCAGTACTTC
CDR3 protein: CASSLGGANQETQYF

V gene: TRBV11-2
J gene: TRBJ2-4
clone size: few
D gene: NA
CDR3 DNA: TGTGCCAGCAGCTTAGCCCGGGGAAACATTCAGTACTTC
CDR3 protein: CASSLARGNIQYF

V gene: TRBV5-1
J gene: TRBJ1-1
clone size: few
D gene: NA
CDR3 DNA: TGCGCCAGCAGCTCACAGGGTTGGGATGAAGCTTTCTTT
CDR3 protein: CASSSQGWDEAFF

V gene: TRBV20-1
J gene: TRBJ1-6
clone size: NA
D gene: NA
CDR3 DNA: TGCAGTGCTTCGACTCCAGGGAATTCACCCCTCCACTTT
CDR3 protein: CSASTPGNSPLHF

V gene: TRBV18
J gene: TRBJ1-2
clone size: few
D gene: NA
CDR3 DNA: TGTGCCAGCTCACCGGAGAATGACTATGGCTACACCTTC
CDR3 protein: CASSPENDYGYTF

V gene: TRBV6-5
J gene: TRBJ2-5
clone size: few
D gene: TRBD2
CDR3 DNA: TGTGCCAGCAGTTACCGGACTAGCGGGGAGACCCAGTACTTC
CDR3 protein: CASSYRTSGETQYF

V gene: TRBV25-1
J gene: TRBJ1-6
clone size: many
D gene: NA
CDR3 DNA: TGTGCCAGCAGTGCCAGGGATAATTCACCCCTCCACTTT
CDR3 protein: CASSARDNSPLHF

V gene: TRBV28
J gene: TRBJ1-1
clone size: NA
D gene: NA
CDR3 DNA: TGTGCCAGCAGTTCAGTGGGGAGGCCCCTAAACACTGAAGCTTTCTTT
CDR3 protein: CASSSVGRPLNTEAFF

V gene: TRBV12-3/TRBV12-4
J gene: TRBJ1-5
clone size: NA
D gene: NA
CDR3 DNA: TGTGCCAGCACCCAACAGGGAGGACAACAGCCCCAGCATTTT
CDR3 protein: CASTQQGGQQPQHF

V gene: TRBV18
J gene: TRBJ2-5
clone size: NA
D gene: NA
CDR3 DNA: TGTGCCAGCTCACCAACTGGAAGCTTAGGGGAGACCCAGTACTTC
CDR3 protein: CASSPTGSLGETQYF

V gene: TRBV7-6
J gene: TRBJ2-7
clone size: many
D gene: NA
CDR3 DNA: TGTGCCAGCAGCCGCCAGGAGGGGGCCTACGAGCAGTACTTC
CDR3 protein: CASSRQEGAYEQYF

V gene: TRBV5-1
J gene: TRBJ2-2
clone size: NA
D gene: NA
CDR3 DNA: TGCGCCAGCAGCTTACTTACAGGGAGAAGGCACACCGGGGAGCTGTTTTTT
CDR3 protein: CASSLLTGRRHTGELFF

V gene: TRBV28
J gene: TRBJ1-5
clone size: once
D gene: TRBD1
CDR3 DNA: TGTGCCCGCAGGCGTACAGGGGGTGCGGGGAATCAGCCCCAGCATTTT
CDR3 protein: CARRRTGGAGNQPQHF

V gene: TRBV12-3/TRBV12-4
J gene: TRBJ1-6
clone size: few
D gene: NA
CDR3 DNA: TGTGCCAGCAGTTTGGGGATTAATTCACCCCTCCACTTT
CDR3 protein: CASSLGINSPLHF

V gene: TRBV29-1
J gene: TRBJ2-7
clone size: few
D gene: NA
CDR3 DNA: TGCAGCGTTGTTAGAGATGAAGGCTACGGGCAGTACTTC
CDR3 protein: CSVVRDEGYGQYF

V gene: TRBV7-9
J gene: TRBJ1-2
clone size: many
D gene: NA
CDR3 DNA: TGTGCCAGCAGCTTTGAGGGATCCTATGGCTACACCTTC
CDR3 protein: CASSFEGSYGYTF

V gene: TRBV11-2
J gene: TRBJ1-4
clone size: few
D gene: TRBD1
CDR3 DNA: TGTGCCAGCAGCTGGACAGGGGGGGATAATGAAAAACTGTTTTTT
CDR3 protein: CASSWTGGDNEKLFF

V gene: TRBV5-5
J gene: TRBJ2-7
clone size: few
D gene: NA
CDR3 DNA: TGTGCCAGCAGCTACCGGCCGTGGGAGCAGTACTTC
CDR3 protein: CASSYRPWEQYF

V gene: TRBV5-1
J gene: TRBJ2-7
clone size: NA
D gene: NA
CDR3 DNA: TGCGCCAGCAGGTCGGGCGTCTCCTACGAGCAGTACTTC
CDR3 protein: CASRSGVSYEQYF

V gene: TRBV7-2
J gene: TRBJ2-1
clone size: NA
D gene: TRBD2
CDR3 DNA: TGTGCCAACAGCTCGCTAGCGGGAAGGGGGAAGCAGTTCTTC
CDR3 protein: CANSSLAGRGKQFF

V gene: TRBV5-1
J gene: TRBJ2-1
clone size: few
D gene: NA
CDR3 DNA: TGCGCCAGCAGCTTAGGAGGCAAGGAGCAGTTCTTC
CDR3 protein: CASSLGGKEQFF

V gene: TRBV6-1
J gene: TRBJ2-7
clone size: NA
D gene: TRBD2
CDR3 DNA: TGTGCCAGCAGTGCAGTGACGGGACTAGCCAACGAGCAGTACTTC
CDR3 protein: CASSAVTGLANEQYF

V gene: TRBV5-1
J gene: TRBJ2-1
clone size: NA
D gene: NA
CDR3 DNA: TGCGCCAGCAGCTCACCGGGACGGGGAAATGAGCAGTTCTTC
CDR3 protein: CASSSPGRGNEQFF

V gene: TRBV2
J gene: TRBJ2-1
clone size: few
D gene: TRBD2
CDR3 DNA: TGTACCAGCAGTGAATCTTCAGCGGGGGGGCCCAACAATGAGCAGTTCTTC
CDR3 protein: CTSSESSAGGPNNEQFF

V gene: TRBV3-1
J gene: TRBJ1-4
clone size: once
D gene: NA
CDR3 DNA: TGTGCCAGCAGCCAAGGCACTCATGAAAAACTGGTTTTT
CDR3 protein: CASSQGTHEKLVF

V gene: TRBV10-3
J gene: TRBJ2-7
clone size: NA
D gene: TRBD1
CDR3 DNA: TGTGCCACGGGACAGAGAACCTACGAGCAGTACTTC
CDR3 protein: CATGQRTYEQYF

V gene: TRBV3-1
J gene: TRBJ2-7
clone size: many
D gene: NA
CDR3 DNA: TGTGCCAGCAGCCAAGATAAGGGCTCCCGAAGGCCGTACTTC
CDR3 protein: CASSQDKGSRRPYF

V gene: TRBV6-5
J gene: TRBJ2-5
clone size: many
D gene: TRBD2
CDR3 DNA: TGTGCCGCGGGGGGGAGGGATGAGACCCAGTACTTC
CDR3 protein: CAAGGRDETQYF

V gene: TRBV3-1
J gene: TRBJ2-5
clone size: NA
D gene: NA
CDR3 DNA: TGTGCCAGCAGTTTGGCCCCGTACCAAGAGACCCAGTACTTC
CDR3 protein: CASSLAPYQETQYF

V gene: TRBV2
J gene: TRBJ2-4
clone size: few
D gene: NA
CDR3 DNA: TGTGCCAGCGGGCAAGCCAAAAACATTCAGTACTTC
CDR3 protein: CASGQAKNIQYF

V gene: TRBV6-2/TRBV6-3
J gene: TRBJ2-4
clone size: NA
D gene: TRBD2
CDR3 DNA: TGTGCCAGCAGACCCAGCGGGGGCGGCAAAAACATTCAGTACTTC
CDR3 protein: CASRPSGGGKNIQYF

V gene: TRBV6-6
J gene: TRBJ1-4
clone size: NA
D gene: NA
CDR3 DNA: TGTGCCAGCAGGGCGGCGGAAGAAAAACTGTTTTTT
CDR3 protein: CASRAAEEKLFF

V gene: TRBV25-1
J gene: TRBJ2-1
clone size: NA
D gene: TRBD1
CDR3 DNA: TGTGCCAGCAGTGGCCGGACAGGAAGGGTGTGGGAGACCCAGTTCTTC
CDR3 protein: CASSGRTGRVWETQFF

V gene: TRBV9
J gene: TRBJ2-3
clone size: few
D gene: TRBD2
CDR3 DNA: TGTGCCAGCAGCGTAGGGGGACTAGCGGGAAGCACAGATACGCAGTATTTT
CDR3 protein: CASSVGGLAGSTDTQYF

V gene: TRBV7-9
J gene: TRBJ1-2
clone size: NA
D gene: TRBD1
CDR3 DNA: TGTGCCAGCAGCTTAGCGCCGGGACAGGGAGTCTACACCTTC
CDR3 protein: CASSLAPGQGVYTF

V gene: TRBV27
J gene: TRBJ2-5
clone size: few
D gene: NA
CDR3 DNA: TGTGCCAGCAGTCCCGCCGGGACGCTTCTATTGGCTGGAGAGACCCAGTACTTC
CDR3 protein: CASSPAGTLLLAGETQYF

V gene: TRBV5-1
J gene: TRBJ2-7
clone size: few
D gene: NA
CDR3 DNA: TGCGCCAGCAGCTTGGAGACGGGGCGTGTCGAGCAGTACTTC
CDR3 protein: CASSLETGRVEQYF

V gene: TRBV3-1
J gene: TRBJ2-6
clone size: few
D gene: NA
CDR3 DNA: TGTGCCAGCAGCCAGGCTGAAAGCGGATTGAGCTCTGGGGCCAACGTCCTGACTTTC
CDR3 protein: CASSQAESGLSSGANVLTF

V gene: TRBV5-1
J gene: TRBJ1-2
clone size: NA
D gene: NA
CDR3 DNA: TGCGCCAGCGGCTTGGCAGGCACAGGGTATGGCTACACCTTC
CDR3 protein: CASGLAGTGYGYTF

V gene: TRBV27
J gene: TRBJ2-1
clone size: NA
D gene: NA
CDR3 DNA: TGTGCCAGCAGGGAGTTAGGGTACAATGAGCAGTTCTTC
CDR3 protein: CASRELGYNEQFF

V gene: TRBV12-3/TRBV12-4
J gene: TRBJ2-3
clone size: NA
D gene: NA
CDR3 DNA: TGTGCCAGCAGTTTATGGCCCACAGATACGCAGTATTTT
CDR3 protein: CASSLWPTDTQYF

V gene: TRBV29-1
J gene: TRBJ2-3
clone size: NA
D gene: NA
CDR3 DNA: TGCAGCGTTGAAGACCAGGCCCTGACTAGTGCGCAGTATTTT
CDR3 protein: CSVEDQALTSAQYF

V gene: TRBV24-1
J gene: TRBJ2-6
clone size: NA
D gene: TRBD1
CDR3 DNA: TGTGCCACCTGTGAGTACCGGGACAGGGGGGCCAACGTCCTGACTTTC
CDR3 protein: CATCEYRDRGANVLTF